This entry lists 21 T cell receptor beta chains sequenced from one sample in a study of blood T cell repertoires in COVID-19. Clones were sequenced by immunoSEQ multiplex PCR, and TCRdb holds only the in-frame ones, with some missing. The table records approximately 70,000 clones, 80% to 95% of them present only once. Material: peripheral blood. These receptor sequences come from a woman aged 55-70 years with active COVID-19.

V is TRBV5-1 and J is TRBJ1-2; TRBD1 matches 9 bases. The CDR3 is made up of 18 amino acids. The germline CDR1 and CDR2 sequences are SGHRS and YFSETQ. Germline trimming cut 4 bases from V and 2 bases from J; bases unmatched to any gene: 15. CDR3 nucleotide sequence: TGCGCCAGCAGCCCAGACTCCGGGACAGGGCGACCGAACTATGGCTACACCTTC. Translating it yields CASSPDSGTGRPNYGYTF.

This clone was observed a handful of times. The rearrangement joins TRBV28 to TRBJ1-2; weak D call: TRBD1 (5 bases). Trimming removed 4 bases at V and 2 bases at J, with 17 bases between. This CDR3 is built from 16 residues. CDR1 MDHEN and CDR2 SYDVKM come from the germline V gene. For the CDR3, the DNA is TGTGCCAGCAGTTCTGCCTTCCCGACAGCGAACTATGGCTACACCTTC. As protein: CASSSAFPTANYGYTF.

The chain joins TRBV5-1 to TRBJ2-3, with 12 bases fitting TRBD2. After removal of 3 bases from V and 2 bases from J, the junction contained 4 bases not matched to a gene. Germline V gives CDR1 SGHRS, CDR2 YFSETQ. This CDR3 region has 16 residues. The DNA for the CDR3 is TGCGCCAGCAGCTCGGGACTAGCGGGTTTCACAGATACGCAGTATTTT. Its translation is CASSSGLAGFTDTQYF. The variable domain in full, completed from reference TRBV5-1 and TRBJ2-3, reads KAGVTQTPRYLIKTRGQQVTLSCSPISGHRSVSWYQQTPGQGLQFLFEYFSETQRNKGNFPGRFSGRQFSNSRSEMNVSTLELGDSALYLCASSSGLAGFTDTQYFGPGTRLTVL.

The genes are TRBV7-9 and TRBJ2-1; tentatively, D is TRBD1 (6 bases). Trimming pared 8 bases from V and 6 bases from J, leaving 20 bases between. The CDR3 has 15 amino acids. Germline V CDR1 and CDR2: SEHNR, FQNEAQ (reference sequence). As DNA, the CDR3 is TGTGCCAGCGGACGTGGAGATTCGGACAGCAATGAGCAGTTCTTC. Protein: CASGRGDSDSNEQFF.

This clone has more than one count but fewer than ten. The genes are TRBV6-5 and TRBJ1-4; D is unclear. V was clipped by 6 bases and J by 6 bases, with 8 bases between them. There are 12 residues in the CDR3. Germline CDR1 is MNHEY and CDR2 is SVGAGI. The DNA for the CDR3 is TGTGCCAGCAGGGCTCAGTATGAAAAACTGTTTTTT. As protein: CASRAQYEKLFF.

In its sample, this clone was seen once. The chain has TRBV5-1 and TRBJ1-2; 8 bases map to TRBD1. The junction had 6 bases not matched to a gene; V was cut back by 3 bases and J by 2 bases. The germline gives CDR1 SGHRS, CDR2 YFSETQ. The CDR3 is 15 residues long. The DNA for the CDR3 is TGCGCCAGCAGCTCGGCGGACAGGGAGAACTATGGCTACACCTTC. Its protein is CASSSADRENYGYTF.

This clone was seen just once. The chain combines TRBV5-1 with TRBJ2-2, with TRBD2 identical over 7 bases. The CDR3 has 17 residues. CDR1 is SGHRS, CDR2 YFSETQ, per germline. The junction had 9 bases not matched to a gene; V was cut back by 2 bases and J by 2 bases. The DNA of the CDR3 is TGCGCCAGCAGCTTCCAACCGGGACTAACAAACACCGGGGAGCTGTTTTTT. It yields the protein CASSFQPGLTNTGELFF.

This chain connects TRBV2 to TRBJ2-1, with TRBD1 as a possible D gene (6 bases). Trimming took off 6 bases at V and 4 bases at J, with 10 bases between the two ends. The CDR3 totals 13 residues. The germline CDR1 and CDR2 sequences are SNHLY and FYNNEI. DNA of the CDR3: TGTGCCAGCAGCCCTGGGACATACAATGAGCAGTTCTTC. Translated: CASSPGTYNEQFF.

The J gene is TRBJ2-5, the V gene TRBV14; the match to TRBD1 covers 7 bases. J was trimmed by 0 bases and V by 2 bases; bases with no gene match: 15. Per germline, CDR1 SGHDN and CDR2 FVKESK. The CDR3 is 19 amino acids. CDR3 coding DNA: TGTGCCAGCAGCCAAAGAAGAGGCACAGGGGCCGAGTACCAAGAGACCCAGTACTTC. Protein: CASSQRRGTGAEYQETQYF.

The genes are TRBV5-1 and TRBJ2-1; D gene ambiguous. V gave up 0 bases and J gave up 7 bases, with 5 bases separating them. CDR1 is SGHRS, CDR2 YFSETQ, per germline. This CDR3 contains 12 residues. Here the CDR3 reads CASSLDSNEQFF. CDR3 coding DNA: TGCGCCAGCAGCTTGGACAGTAATGAGCAGTTCTTC.

CDR3 DNA: TGTGCCAGCAGTGAGGCGACAGGGAACTTATTCTACGAGCAGTACTTC. The encoded protein is CASSEATGNLFYEQYF. The chain is built from TRBV6-1 and TRBJ2-7, with 7 bases fitting TRBD1. Germline trimming cut 3 bases from V and 3 bases from J; bases unmatched to any gene: 11. CDR3 size: 16 residues. CDR1 is MNHNS, CDR2 SASEGT, per germline.

The rearrangement links TRBV5-1 to TRBJ1-5; no clear D. This CDR3 spans 13 amino acids. The germline CDR1 and CDR2 sequences are SGHRS and YFSETQ. Trimming cost V 2 bases and J 7 bases, with 10 bases left between them. For the CDR3, the DNA is TGCGCCAGCAGCTTTGCGGGCGGGCAGCCCCAGCATTTT. It codes for CASSFAGGQPQHF.

A single count supports this clone. The chain couples TRBV3-1 (or the pseudogene TRBV3-2) to TRBJ2-2; D possibly corresponds to TRBD2 (6 bases). The V and J ends lost 0 bases and 8 bases respectively, with 10 bases between them. Germline CDR1 and CDR2: LGHDT and YNNKEL (reference sequence). CDR3 length equals 14 residues. CDR3 nucleotides: TGTGCCAGCAGCCAAGATCTGGGGAGGGGGGAGCTGTTTTTT. This gives the protein CASSQDLGRGELFF.

The rearrangement joins TRBV7-2 to TRBJ2-1; 15 bases are shared with TRBD2. This CDR3 comprises 15 residues. From germline, CDR1 is SGHTA and CDR2 FQGNSA. J gave up 7 bases and V 5 bases, and 3 bases lay outside the gene matches. CDR3 nucleotide sequence: TGTGCCAGCAGCACCGGGACTAGCGGGAGGAATGAGCAGTTCTTC. Protein product: CASSTGTSGRNEQFF.

The V call is TRBV15, the J call TRBJ2-3, with D possibly matching TRBD2 (6 bases). Trimming shortened V by 0 bases and J by 2 bases, and 12 bases separated the two germline ends. Per the germline V gene, CDR1 is LNHNV and CDR2 is YYDKDF (reference sequence). CDR3 length equals 16 residues. This chain's CDR3 is CATSRDHPGDTDTQYF. DNA of the CDR3: TGTGCCACCAGCAGAGATCACCCGGGAGACACAGATACGCAGTATTTT.

CDR3 coding DNA: TGTGCCAGCACCCAAGAACGGGAGTACTACGAGCAGTACTTC. Translated: CASTQEREYYEQYF. The rearrangement uses TRBV18 and TRBJ2-7; D might be TRBD2 (6 bases). Trimming removed 8 bases at V and 3 bases at J, with 17 bases between. In germline, CDR1 is KGHSH, CDR2 LQKENI. The CDR3 is made up of 14 amino acids.

The genes are TRBV2 and TRBJ1-4; unclear D gene. The germline CDR1 and CDR2 sequences are SNHLY and FYNNEI. Trimming took 5 bases from V and 7 from J, leaving 11 bases between them. CDR3 size: 13 residues. The CDR3 coding sequence is TGTGCCAGCAGTCCCATGGCCCGTGAAAAACTGTTTTTT. Protein: CASSPMAREKLFF.

The chain recombines TRBV5-1 with TRBJ2-7, with D tentatively TRBD2 (6 bases). V was trimmed by 0 bases and J by 4 bases, leaving 8 bases between them. This CDR3 contains 13 residues. Germline CDR1 is SGHRS and CDR2 is YFSETQ. CDR3 nucleotides: TGCGCCAGCAGCTTGGTGGAGGGGTACGAGCAGTACTTC. Its protein product is CASSLVEGYEQYF. Full variable domain (rest looked up from reference TRBV5-1 and TRBJ2-7): KAGVTQTPRYLIKTRGQQVTLSCSPISGHRSVSWYQQTPGQGLQFLFEYFSETQRNKGNFPGRFSGRQFSNSRSEMNVSTLELGDSALYLCASSLVEGYEQYFGPGTRLTVT.

The chain recombines TRBV5-1 with TRBJ2-1; a weak D match, TRBD1 (5 bases). The CDR3 totals 13 residues. The V end was cut by 5 bases, the J end by 1 base, with 7 bases between. CDR1 is SGHRS, CDR2 YFSETQ, per germline. The DNA of the CDR3 is TGCGCCAGCAGGACAGTGTCCTACAATGAGCAGTTCTTC. It specifies CASRTVSYNEQFF.

The rearrangement uses TRBV7-8 and TRBJ2-5, with D possibly TRBD2 on 6 matching bases. Germline loops: CDR1 SGHVS, CDR2 FQNEAQ. The CDR3 is 19 amino acids. The V gene lost 3 bases and the J gene lost 1 base, with 24 bases spanning the gap. The CDR3 region has the DNA TGTGCCAGCAGCTTGAATAAGCAGGCACCCCGGAGGGCCCAAGAGACCCAGTACTTC. This codes for CASSLNKQAPRRAQETQYF.

This clone was counted once. The chain joins TRBV4-1 to TRBJ2-7; D is unresolved. This CDR3 is 15 amino acids long. CDR1 is MGHRA and CDR2 is YSYEKL in the germline V gene. Deletions cut 0 bases from V and 6 bases from J, with 15 bases between. CDR3 bases: TGCGCCAGCAGCCAAGATAAACAGTTCCTCTCCGAGCAGTACTTC. Protein product: CASSQDKQFLSEQYF.